A selection of T cell receptor beta chains follows, all from one sample in a study of T cells after yellow fever vaccination. TCRdb analysed the 5' RACE reads with MiXCR anew, one entry per CDR3 protein. The sample records around 340,000 distinct CDR3 sequences, about 9.5% being singletons. The specimen comprised PBMCs, sampled on the day of the first yellow fever vaccination. Every receptor here comes from a man aged 18 to 35 who received the YFV17D yellow fever vaccine. Each CDR3 is given with its conserved first and last residue. The order of the fields is CDR3 DNA, CDR3 protein, V gene, J gene, D gene, clone size, CDR3 length. A D gene is named only where the DNA matches it firmly. Only some rows state a clone size, as once, few, many or a class for expanded clones.

cdr3_nt: TGTGCCAGCAGTTACCGGACAGGCGAAGGCTACACCTTC
cdr3_aa: CASSYRTGEGYTF
v_call: TRBV6-2/TRBV6-3
j_call: TRBJ1-2
d_call: TRBD1
clone_size: many
cdr3_length: 13

cdr3_nt: TGTGCCAGCAGTTTCCCGGGGAGCAACACTGAAGCTTTCTTT
cdr3_aa: CASSFPGSNTEAFF
v_call: TRBV12-3/TRBV12-4
j_call: TRBJ1-1
d_call: NA
clone_size: many
cdr3_length: 14

cdr3_nt: TGTGCCAGCAGGGGGGGGCTTCCCAATGAGCAGTTCTTC
cdr3_aa: CASRGGLPNEQFF
v_call: TRBV7-9
j_call: TRBJ2-1
d_call: NA
clone_size: few
cdr3_length: 13

cdr3_nt: TGTGCCAGCAGCCAGATTAGGGAAAGGGGACAGTTCTTC
cdr3_aa: CASSQIRERGQFF
v_call: TRBV11-2
j_call: TRBJ2-1
d_call: NA
clone_size: NA
cdr3_length: 13

cdr3_nt: TGTGCCAGCAGCCCCCTGGGGCAGGTAGATACGCAGTATTTT
cdr3_aa: CASSPLGQVDTQYF
v_call: TRBV7-9
j_call: TRBJ2-3
d_call: NA
clone_size: few
cdr3_length: 14

cdr3_nt: TGTGCCAGCAGCCCCCTTTCAGTGGTTATTGGGGGGGCAAGAACAGATACGCAGTATTTT
cdr3_aa: CASSPLSVVIGGARTDTQYF
v_call: TRBV27
j_call: TRBJ2-3
d_call: NA
clone_size: few
cdr3_length: 20

cdr3_nt: TGTGCCAGCAGCTTAGCGGAGCACAGGGGCCTCTACGAGGGTGGGGCCAACGTCCTGACTTTC
cdr3_aa: CASSLAEHRGLYEGGANVLTF
v_call: TRBV7-2
j_call: TRBJ2-6
d_call: TRBD1
clone_size: few
cdr3_length: 21

cdr3_nt: TGTGCCATCAGTGAGCCCGGGACAGGAGACCTCACAGATACGCAGTATTTT
cdr3_aa: CAISEPGTGDLTDTQYF
v_call: TRBV10-3
j_call: TRBJ2-3
d_call: TRBD1
clone_size: few
cdr3_length: 17

cdr3_nt: TGTGCCGGAGACAGGGTGCATAATTCACCCCTCCACTTT
cdr3_aa: CAGDRVHNSPLHF
v_call: TRBV27
j_call: TRBJ1-6
d_call: TRBD1
clone_size: few
cdr3_length: 13

cdr3_nt: TGTGCCAGCAGGCTAGCGGGGGGAACCTACGAGCAGTACTTC
cdr3_aa: CASRLAGGTYEQYF
v_call: TRBV7-2
j_call: TRBJ2-7
d_call: TRBD2
clone_size: many
cdr3_length: 14

cdr3_nt: TGTGCCAGCAGCTCCAATACAGGGCTAGAGACCCAGTACTTC
cdr3_aa: CASSSNTGLETQYF
v_call: TRBV7-9
j_call: TRBJ2-5
d_call: NA
clone_size: few
cdr3_length: 14

cdr3_nt: TGCGCCAGCAGCTTGGGGGACGGCGCCTACAATGAGCAGTTCTTC
cdr3_aa: CASSLGDGAYNEQFF
v_call: TRBV5-1
j_call: TRBJ2-1
d_call: NA
clone_size: few
cdr3_length: 15

cdr3_nt: TGTGCCACCAGCTCCAGGGCCGGGGACTATGGCTACACCTTC
cdr3_aa: CATSSRAGDYGYTF
v_call: TRBV15
j_call: TRBJ1-2
d_call: NA
clone_size: few
cdr3_length: 14

cdr3_nt: TGTGCCAGCTCACCAAGTTGGCTTCATGAAAAACTGTTTTTT
cdr3_aa: CASSPSWLHEKLFF
v_call: TRBV18
j_call: TRBJ1-4
d_call: NA
clone_size: few
cdr3_length: 14

cdr3_nt: TGTGCCACCAGTGACCACCTTAGCGGGGGCGACATTCAGTACTTC
cdr3_aa: CATSDHLSGGDIQYF
v_call: TRBV24-1
j_call: TRBJ2-4
d_call: TRBD2
clone_size: few
cdr3_length: 15

cdr3_nt: TGTGCCAGCAAGAACCCGGGACATAGGGAGACCCAGTACTTC
cdr3_aa: CASKNPGHRETQYF
v_call: TRBV11-2
j_call: TRBJ2-5
d_call: NA
clone_size: few
cdr3_length: 14

cdr3_nt: TGTGCCAGCAGTCTGTCTGCGGTCATTCAGTACTTC
cdr3_aa: CASSLSAVIQYF
v_call: TRBV7-2
j_call: TRBJ2-4
d_call: NA
clone_size: many
cdr3_length: 12

cdr3_nt: TGTGCCAGCAGCCACCAAAACCTTGCGAGGGAAGGGTGGTCACCCCTCCACTTT
cdr3_aa: CASSHQNLAREGWSPLHF
v_call: TRBV28
j_call: TRBJ1-6
d_call: NA
clone_size: NA
cdr3_length: 18

cdr3_nt: TGCGCCAGCAGCTCCGGGGGGACAGGGGGATTCTACGAGCAGTACTTC
cdr3_aa: CASSSGGTGGFYEQYF
v_call: TRBV5-1
j_call: TRBJ2-7
d_call: TRBD1
clone_size: NA
cdr3_length: 16

cdr3_nt: TGCGCCAGCAGCTCGGACAGGGCCTACAATGAGCAGTTCTTC
cdr3_aa: CASSSDRAYNEQFF
v_call: TRBV5-1
j_call: TRBJ2-1
d_call: TRBD1
clone_size: few
cdr3_length: 14

cdr3_nt: TGTGCCAGCAGCCAACCAGGGGCAGATACGCAGTATTTT
cdr3_aa: CASSQPGADTQYF
v_call: TRBV25-1
j_call: TRBJ2-3
d_call: NA
clone_size: few
cdr3_length: 13

cdr3_nt: TGTGCCAGCACATACCAGCCCCAGCATTTT
cdr3_aa: CASTYQPQHF
v_call: TRBV3-1
j_call: TRBJ1-5
d_call: NA
clone_size: many
cdr3_length: 10

cdr3_nt: TGTGCCTGGAGCCTTCTGGACAGGGAAGACTCACCCCTCCACTTT
cdr3_aa: CAWSLLDREDSPLHF
v_call: TRBV30
j_call: TRBJ1-6
d_call: TRBD1
clone_size: many
cdr3_length: 15